What follows are 23 T cell receptor beta chains derived from one specimen sequenced in a study of blood T cell repertoires in COVID-19. Profiled with immunoSEQ multiplex PCR; TCRdb holds only in-frame clones, not every one. The sample has 300,000 to 400,000 clones, under 90% seen once. The sample comprised peripheral blood. Receptor source: a woman aged 30 to 39 with COVID-19, enrolled during active disease.

This sequence joins TRBV11-2 and TRBJ2-7, with 10 bases matching TRBD2. Germline-derived CDR1 and CDR2 are SGHAT and FQNNGV. CDR3 length: 16 residues. Trimming removed 0 bases from V and 4 bases from J; junction bases left unmatched: 6. The DNA for the CDR3 is TGTGCCAGCAGCTTAGAGGCCCTAGCGGGGGCTTACGAGCAGTACTTC. Protein product: CASSLEALAGAYEQYF.

The chain links TRBV13 to TRBJ1-1, with TRBD1 as a possible D gene (6 bases). This CDR3 contains 15 residues. Trimming took 5 bases from V and 1 from J, leaving 14 bases between them. CDR1 is PRHDT, CDR2 FYEKMQ, per germline (reference sequence). CDR3 in amino acids: CASSLGDTQNTEAFF. The CDR3, as DNA: TGTGCCAGCAGCCTCGGGGACACGCAGAACACTGAAGCTTTCTTT.

In nucleotides, the CDR3 is TGTGCCAGCAGATGGACTAGCGGGAGTTACAATGAGCAGTTCTTC. This codes for CASRWTSGSYNEQFF. The chain has TRBV28 and TRBJ2-1; 13 positions agree with TRBD2. Germline-derived CDR1 and CDR2 are MDHEN and SYDVKM. The trim removed 6 bases at V and 4 bases at J, leaving 3 bases unmatched. The CDR3 contains 15 residues. The entire variable domain, with the rest obtained from reference TRBV28 and TRBJ2-1, is as follows: DVKVTQSSRYLVKRTGEKVFLECVQDMDHENMFWYRQDPGLGLRLIYFSYDVKMKEKGDIPEGYSVSREKKERFSLILESASTNQTSMYLCASRWTSGSYNEQFFGPGTRLTVL.

The chain has TRBV6-5 and TRBJ1-1; the D is unclear. CDR1 and CDR2 (germline): MNHEY, SVGAGI. There are 11 residues in the CDR3. V was cut by 4 bases and J by 7 bases, with 7 bases left in between. CDR3 DNA sequence: TGTGCCAGCAGTTTCTGGCTTGAAGCTTTCTTT. The encoded protein is CASSFWLEAFF.

This rearrangement joins TRBV2 to TRBJ2-7; 9 bases fit TRBD2. Germline V gives CDR1 SNHLY, CDR2 FYNNEI. The V segment lost 1 base and the J segment 1 base; nucleotides outside the gene matches: 2. The CDR3 spans 15 residues. The CDR3 DNA reads as TGTGCCAGCAGTGAAGGACTAGCGGATTCCTACGAGCAGTACTTC. This translates into CASSEGLADSYEQYF. Combining the CDR3 with reference TRBV2 and TRBJ2-7 gives the whole variable domain EPEVTQTPSHQVTQMGQEVILRCVPISNHLYFYWYRQILGQKVEFLVSFYNNEISEKSEIFDDQFSVERPDGSNFTLKIRSTKLEDSAMYFCASSEGLADSYEQYFGPGTRLTVT.

This clone was found once. The V gene is TRBV7-6, the J gene TRBJ1-5; TRBD1 might be the D (6 bases). The CDR3 sequence is 15 residues long. Germline V gene lookup returns CDR1 SGHVS and CDR2 FNYEAQ. V lost 5 bases to trimming and J lost 7 bases, with 18 bases between them. The CDR3 region is CASSLGGVGRQPQHF. For the CDR3, the DNA is TGTGCCAGCAGCCTAGGGGGGGTAGGGCGCCAGCCCCAGCATTTT.

In DNA form, the CDR3 reads TGTGCCAGTAGTATAGAGTGGACTAGCGGAGCGAGCACAGATACGCAGTATTTT. It translates to CASSIEWTSGASTDTQYF. The rearrangement uses TRBV19 and TRBJ2-3, with 10 positions matching TRBD2. The CDR3 is made up of 18 amino acids. Germline CDR1 is LNHDA and CDR2 is SQIVND (reference sequence). Trimming took 0 bases from V and 0 from J; bases not matched to a gene: 6.

This clone came up once. Distinct nucleotide sequences in the sample also encode this CDR3. The V call is TRBV30, the J call TRBJ1-3; D may be TRBD1 (5 bases). CDR3 length equals 12 residues. V gave up 3 bases and J gave up 4 bases, with 7 bases separating them. Germline V gene lookup returns CDR1 GTSNPN and CDR2 SVGIG (reference sequence). DNA for the CDR3: TGTGCCTGGAGGACAGCCGGAAACACCATATATTTT. It is translated as CAWRTAGNTIYF.

The chain links TRBV6-5 to TRBJ2-7; D possibly corresponds to TRBD1 (6 bases). The CDR3 runs to 14 residues. Per germline, CDR1 MNHEY and CDR2 SVGAGI. Trimming pared 6 bases from V and 2 bases from J, leaving 14 bases between. CDR3 amino acids: CASRPLQGTYEQYF. The CDR3 DNA reads as TGTGCCAGCAGGCCCTTGCAGGGGACCTACGAGCAGTACTTC.

The chain combines TRBV7-2 with TRBJ2-7; 9 nucleotides align to TRBD2. Germline CDR1 SGHTA, CDR2 FQGNSA. J lost 2 bases, V lost 2 bases, and 1 base had no gene match. The CDR3 is 14 amino acids. CDR3 nucleotides: TGTGCCAGCAGCTTATCTAGCGGGACCTACGAGCAGTACTTC. Protein sequence: CASSLSSGTYEQYF.

Turning to this clone: The junction does not match germline at one end; this may be a read error. The chain combines TRBV5-4 with TRBJ2-7; D possibly corresponds to TRBD2 (6 bases). CDR1 is SGHNT and CDR2 is YYREEE in the germline V gene (reference sequence). There are 14 residues in the CDR3. In DNA, the CDR3 is TGTGCCAGCAGCCTCGTAGGGGACTCCAACGAGCAGTACTTC. This translates into CASSLVGDSNEQYF.

This chain connects TRBV30 to TRBJ1-1, with TRBD1 identical over 7 bases. Germline V gene sequence: CDR1 GTSNPN, CDR2 SVGIG (reference sequence). This CDR3 region has 12 residues. Trimming cost V 6 bases and J 4 bases; bases outside gene matches: 5. The CDR3 protein is CACNRGGTEAFF. The CDR3 nucleotides are TGTGCCTGTAACAGGGGTGGCACTGAAGCTTTCTTT.

V usage is TRBV12-3 or TRBV12-4 and J usage is TRBJ2-2; TRBD2 matches 8 bases. V dropped 8 bases and J dropped 3; count of bases not matched to a gene: 2. The CDR3 runs to 13 residues. The DNA for the CDR3 is TGTGCCAGCCGGGGGGGGTACACCGGGGAGCTGTTTTTT. This sequence encodes CASRGGYTGELFF.

This chain uses TRBV10-1 with TRBJ2-7, with TRBD1 as a possible D gene (6 bases). Germline CDR1 WNHNN, CDR2 SYGVQD (reference sequence). The CDR3 spans 12 residues. V lost 3 bases and J lost 10, with 13 bases in between. CDR3 loop: CASSEGEQGQYF. The CDR3 region has the DNA TGCGCCAGCAGTGAAGGAGAACAGGGCCAGTACTTC.

The V and J genes are TRBV7-9 and TRBJ1-1; TRBD1 is a possible D gene (5 bases). CDR1 is SEHNR, CDR2 FQNEAQ, per germline (reference sequence). The ends were cut back, 10 bases at V and 7 bases at J, with 13 bases in the middle. This CDR3 has 11 residues. The CDR3 reads CATDGGFEAFF. CDR3 bases: TGTGCCACTGACGGGGGATTTGAAGCTTTCTTT.

This clone occurred a few times. The chain has TRBV7-8 and TRBJ1-6; 8 bases align to TRBD1. The CDR3 has 15 residues. Unmatched junction bases numbered 7, after V lost 5 bases and J lost 7 bases. Germline V gene sequence: CDR1 SGHVS, CDR2 FQNEAQ. This CDR3 is CASSLGTGKNSPLHF. The CDR3 bases are TGTGCCAGCAGCCTAGGGACAGGAAAAAATTCACCCCTCCACTTT.

The chain uses TRBV2 and TRBJ1-1, with TRBD1 identical over 9 bases. V shed 4 bases, J shed 0 bases, and the junction held 6 bases outside the gene matches. This CDR3 is 16 amino acids long. The germline CDR1 and CDR2 sequences are SNHLY and FYNNEI. DNA of the CDR3: TGTGCCAGCAGTGTCCGGGACAGGGCTTTGAACACTGAAGCTTTCTTT. Translation: CASSVRDRALNTEAFF.

The genes are TRBV5-1 and TRBJ2-7; TRBD1 agrees at 11 bases. Germline CDR1 reads SGHRS; CDR2 reads YFSETQ. This CDR3 is 16 amino acids long. J gave up 5 bases and V 0 bases, and 7 bases lay outside the gene matches. In DNA form, the CDR3 reads TGCGCCAGCAGCTTGGATATTGGGGGACAGGGGGACGAGCAGTACTTC. Translating it yields CASSLDIGGQGDEQYF. The entire variable domain, with the rest obtained from reference TRBV5-1 and TRBJ2-7, is as follows: KAGVTQTPRYLIKTRGQQVTLSCSPISGHRSVSWYQQTPGQGLQFLFEYFSETQRNKGNFPGRFSGRQFSNSRSEMNVSTLELGDSALYLCASSLDIGGQGDEQYFGPGTRLTVT.

The chain joins TRBV19 to TRBJ2-2; 15 positions match TRBD2. Germline values: CDR1 LNHDA, CDR2 SQIVND (reference sequence). The CDR3 has 18 amino acids. Trimming cost V 6 bases and J 5 bases; bases outside gene matches: 10. The CDR3 sequence is CASSGLAGGPVGTGELFF. CDR3 DNA: TGTGCCAGTAGCGGACTAGCGGGAGGGCCGGTAGGGACCGGGGAGCTGTTTTTT.

V gene TRBV30 combines with J gene TRBJ2-7, with TRBD1 identical over 8 bases. Unmatched junction bases numbered 18, after V lost 2 bases and J lost 6 bases. The germline CDR1 and CDR2 sequences are GTSNPN and SVGIG (reference sequence). The CDR3 extends over 17 amino acids. In DNA, the CDR3 is TGTGCCTGGAGTCCCACCCGGGACAGGTTGTCTGTGGGCGAGCAGTACTTC. Its protein is CAWSPTRDRLSVGEQYF.

The chain employs TRBV15 and TRBJ2-3; 8 bases agree with TRBD2. The V and J ends lost 5 bases and 4 bases, in that order; junction bases with no gene match: 14. This CDR3 region has 17 residues. Germline V gene sequence: CDR1 LNHNV, CDR2 YYDKDF (reference sequence). Written as DNA, the CDR3 is TGTGCCACCAGCGGACGCCTCAGCGGGAGTGGGGCAGATACGCAGTATTTT. This encodes CATSGRLSGSGADTQYF.

The V gene is TRBV28, the J gene TRBJ1-1; 7 nucleotides line up with TRBD1. The CDR3 sequence is 16 residues long. V was pared by 5 bases and J by 2 bases, with 11 bases of the junction left unmatched. Germline V gene lookup returns CDR1 MDHEN and CDR2 SYDVKM. As DNA, the CDR3 is TGTGCCAGCAGTCCAACGGACAGGCCCCGTAACACTGAAGCTTTCTTT. As protein: CASSPTDRPRNTEAFF.

The chain employs TRBV10-2 and TRBJ2-2; TRBD2 matches at 11 bases. Trimming cost V 3 bases and J 5 bases; bases outside gene matches: 5. The CDR3 has 16 residues. Looked up from germline, CDR1 is WSHSY and CDR2 is SAAADI. The CDR3 region has the DNA TGCGCCAGCAGTGACTCTAGCGGGGGGAGGACCGGGGAGCTGTTTTTT. Protein: CASSDSSGGRTGELFF.